The TCR beta chain under discussion was sequenced for a study of CD4 and CD8 cells across lung adenocarcinoma regions. Samples came from patients with localized non-small cell lung adenocarcinoma. TCRdb reprocessed the PCR reads via MiXCR and lists one record per CDR3 protein. The profile shows some 20,000 distinct CDR3 sequences, roughly 46% of them singletons. The length of the CDR3 is 14 residues. Germline CDR1 is MNHEY and CDR2 is SMNVEV (reference sequence). As to this clonotype: Compared with germline, one end of the junction differs, possibly owing to a read error.

This receptor was taken from a male donor with lung adenocarcinoma. The CD4 and CD8 labels of this study may be unreliable. This chain uses TRBV27 with TRBJ2-3; 8 bases match TRBD1. Specimen: CD4+ T cells from the margin of a lung tumor. The CDR3 reads CAGSQDRDADTQYF. As DNA, the CDR3 is TGTGCCGGCAGCCAGGACAGGGACGCAGATACGCAGTATTTT.